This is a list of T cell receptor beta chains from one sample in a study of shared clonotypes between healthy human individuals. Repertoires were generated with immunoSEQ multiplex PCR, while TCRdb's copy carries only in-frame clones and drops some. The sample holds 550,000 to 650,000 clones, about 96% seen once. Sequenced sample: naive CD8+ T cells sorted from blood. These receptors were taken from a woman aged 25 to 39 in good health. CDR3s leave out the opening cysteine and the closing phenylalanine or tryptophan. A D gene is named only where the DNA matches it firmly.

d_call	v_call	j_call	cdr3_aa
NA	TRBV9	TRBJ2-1	ASSAGTRKNEQF
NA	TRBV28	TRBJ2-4	ASSLMFRGTAQNIQY
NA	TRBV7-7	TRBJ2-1	ASSLLGQYNEQF
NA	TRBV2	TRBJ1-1	ASTPTGKNTEAF
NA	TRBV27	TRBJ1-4	ASSLQAGVTNEKLF
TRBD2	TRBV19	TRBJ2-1	ASSLSIGGRGEQF
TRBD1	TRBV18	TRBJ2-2	ASSPGTGDTGELF
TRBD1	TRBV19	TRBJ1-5	ASSQDRGDIEPQH
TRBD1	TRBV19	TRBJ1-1	ASSTTGGLTEAF
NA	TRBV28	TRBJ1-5	ASSTGSQPQH
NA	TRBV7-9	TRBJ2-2	ASSVTGTTGELF
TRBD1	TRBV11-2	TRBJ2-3	ASAVGTGSTDTQY
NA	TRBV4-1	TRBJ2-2	ASSVRGGQGRSGELF
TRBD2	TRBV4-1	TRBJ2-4	ASSLFSGRSDIQY
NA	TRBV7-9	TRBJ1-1	ASSLSNTEAF
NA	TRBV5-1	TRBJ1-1	ASSSWGLNTEAF
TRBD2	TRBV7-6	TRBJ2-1	ASSFSGGGGEQF
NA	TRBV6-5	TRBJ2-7	ASSYTDRSLEQY
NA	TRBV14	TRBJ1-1	ASSQDWGYTEAF
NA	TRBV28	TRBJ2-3	ASSPVGGSGTDTQY
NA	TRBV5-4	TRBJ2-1	ASSSGWASREQF
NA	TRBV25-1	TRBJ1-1	ASSEFKEEAF
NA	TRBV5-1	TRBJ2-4	ASDGRRDGNIQY
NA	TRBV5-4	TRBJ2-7	ASSLGLDEQY
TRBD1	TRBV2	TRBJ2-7	ASSEGTGLYEQY
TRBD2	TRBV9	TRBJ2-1	ASSESGSSYNEQF
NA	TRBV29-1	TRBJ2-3	SGTARNTDTQY
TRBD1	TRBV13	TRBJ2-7	ASSLSSDRDYEQY
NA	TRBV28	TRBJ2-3	ASSQEAAGTDTQY
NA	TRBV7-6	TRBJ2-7	ASSLDGLSYEQY
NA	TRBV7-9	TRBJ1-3	ASSLTWEGNTIY
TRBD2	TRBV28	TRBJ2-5	ASSILAGAGETQY
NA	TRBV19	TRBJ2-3	ASSSTPTTDTQY
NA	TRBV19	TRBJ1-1	ASSIDPANTEAF
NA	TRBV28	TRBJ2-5	ASTEINPQETQY
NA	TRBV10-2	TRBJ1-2	ASSESGFHYGYT
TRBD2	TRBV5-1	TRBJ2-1	ASSFSRSGINEQF
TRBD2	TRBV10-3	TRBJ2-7	AIGPSGSLSYEQY
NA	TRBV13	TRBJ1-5	ASSLRGESNQPQH
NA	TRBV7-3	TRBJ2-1	ASSLGGPNEQF
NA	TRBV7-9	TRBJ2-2	ASSLSGSWATGELF
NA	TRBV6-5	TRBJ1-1	ASSLWRGDTEAF
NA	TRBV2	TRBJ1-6	ASDQATYNSPLH
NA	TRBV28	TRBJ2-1	ARTGSWDPMGVEQF
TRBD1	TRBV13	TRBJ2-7	ASSPGTGGAEQY
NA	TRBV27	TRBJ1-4	ASSWGPTDGEKLF
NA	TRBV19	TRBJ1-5	ATYGGGPQPQH
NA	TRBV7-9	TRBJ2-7	ASSRDSSSYEQY
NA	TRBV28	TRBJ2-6	ASSLLQRGANVLT
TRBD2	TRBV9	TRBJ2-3	ASSTRWLAGEDTQY
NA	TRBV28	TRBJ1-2	ASSLYQGSTFGYT